This passage covers 2 T cell receptor beta chains from one sample sequenced in a study of cytotoxic CD8 clonotypes in ibrutinib-treated CLL. Some clones are missing from TCRdb's copy, which holds only in-frame ones; the method was immunoSEQ multiplex PCR. The data show more than 25,000 clones, about three quarters seen once. The specimen was PBMCs, collected after 36 months of ibrutinib treatment. All receptors come from a human donor with chronic lymphocytic leukemia.

The V and J genes are TRBV9 and TRBJ2-2; unclear D gene. Per the germline V gene, CDR1 is SGDLS and CDR2 is YYNGEE. CDR3 size: 12 residues. The V gene lost 0 bases and the J gene lost 4 bases, with 1 base spanning the gap. The CDR3: CASSVGTGELFF. CDR3 DNA sequence: TGTGCCAGCAGCGTAGGCACCGGGGAGCTGTTTTTT. Together with reference TRBV9 and TRBJ2-2, the CDR3 gives the full variable domain: DSGVTQTPKHLITATGQRVTLRCSPRSGDLSVYWYQQSLDQGLQFLIQYYNGEERAKGNILERFSAQQFPDLHSELNLSSLELGDSALYFCASSVGTGELFFGEGSRLTVL.

The CDR3 is CASSSLPYNSPLHF. Written as DNA, the CDR3 is TGTGCCAGCAGCTCTCTGCCCTATAATTCACCCCTCCACTTT. The gene calls are TRBV9 and TRBJ1-6; D is undetermined. The CDR3 runs 14 residues. The germline gives CDR1 SGDLS, CDR2 YYNGEE. The ends were cut back, 4 bases at V and 2 bases at J, with 7 bases in the middle.